The rows below give T cell receptor beta chains drawn from one sample of a study of cytomegalovirus exposure and HLA in healthy donors. Sequenced by immunoSEQ multiplex PCR; TCRdb stores in-frame clones only, minus some. The sample holds approximately 220,000 clones; over 80% are singletons and the top ten take 4.5% to 7%. Source material: PBMCs. Source of these receptors: a middle-aged man in good health and CMV-seropositive. Each CDR3 is given with its conserved first and last residue. D genes are given only for firm matches. The size of a clone is reported for some rows only, either as once, few or many, or as a class for expanded clones.

clone size: -
V gene: TRBV6-5
D gene: TRBD2
J gene: TRBJ2-1
CDR3 DNA: TGTGCCAGCAGGCCTGGACTAGCGGGAAAGAATGAGCAGTTCTTC
CDR3 protein: CASRPGLAGKNEQFF

clone size: -
V gene: TRBV25-1
D gene: -
J gene: TRBJ2-3
CDR3 DNA: TGTGCCAGCAGTGAAGGATGGGGGAGGAGCACAGATACGCAGTATTTT
CDR3 protein: CASSEGWGRSTDTQYF

clone size: -
V gene: TRBV6-1
D gene: -
J gene: TRBJ2-3
CDR3 DNA: TGTGCCAGCAGACCGGGAGCCGGGGATACGCAGTATTTT
CDR3 protein: CASRPGAGDTQYF

clone size: -
V gene: TRBV28
D gene: TRBD1
J gene: TRBJ2-2
CDR3 DNA: TGTGCCAGCAGCCTAATAGCCGGGGGACAGGGAAGGGGCACCGGGGAGCTGTTTTTT
CDR3 protein: CASSLIAGGQGRGTGELFF

clone size: -
V gene: TRBV27
D gene: TRBD2
J gene: TRBJ2-5
CDR3 DNA: TGTGCCAGCAGTTTGCAGAGCGGGAGCGAAGAGACCCAGTACTTC
CDR3 protein: CASSLQSGSEETQYF

clone size: -
V gene: TRBV5-6
D gene: TRBD1
J gene: TRBJ2-2
CDR3 DNA: TGTGCCAGCAGCCGGGACAGGGTCGGGACCGGGGAGCTGTTTTTT
CDR3 protein: CASSRDRVGTGELFF

clone size: -
V gene: TRBV5-6
D gene: TRBD1
J gene: TRBJ2-1
CDR3 DNA: TGTGCCAGCAAGGGACAGGGGTACTACAATGAGCAGTTCTTC
CDR3 protein: CASKGQGYYNEQFF

clone size: -
V gene: TRBV18
D gene: TRBD1
J gene: TRBJ1-2
CDR3 DNA: TGTGCCAGCTCACCCGTAGCACAGGGGACTAACTATGGCTACACCTTC
CDR3 protein: CASSPVAQGTNYGYTF

clone size: once
V gene: TRBV5-5
D gene: TRBD1
J gene: TRBJ1-5
CDR3 DNA: TGTGCCAGCAGTGCCGGGACAGGGCGTCAGCCCCAGCATTTT
CDR3 protein: CASSAGTGRQPQHF

clone size: -
V gene: TRBV13
D gene: -
J gene: TRBJ2-1
CDR3 DNA: TGTGCCAGCAGCTTAGAGCTTTTAAGGGGTGAGCAGTTCTTC
CDR3 protein: CASSLELLRGEQFF

clone size: -
V gene: TRBV9
D gene: TRBD2
J gene: TRBJ2-3
CDR3 DNA: TGTGCCAGCGGGACTAGCGTCACAGATACGCAGTATTTT
CDR3 protein: CASGTSVTDTQYF

clone size: -
V gene: TRBV9
D gene: -
J gene: TRBJ2-3
CDR3 DNA: TGTGCCAGCAGCGTAGACGTAGCGTTAGAGGATACGCAGTATTTT
CDR3 protein: CASSVDVALEDTQYF

clone size: -
V gene: TRBV5-1
D gene: -
J gene: TRBJ2-7
CDR3 DNA: TGCGCCAGCAGCTTGGCTACCTCCTACGAGCAGTACTTC
CDR3 protein: CASSLATSYEQYF

clone size: -
V gene: TRBV5-1
D gene: -
J gene: TRBJ2-3
CDR3 DNA: TGCGCCAGTACGATCGGTGTCAGGAACACAGATACGCAGTATTTT
CDR3 protein: CASTIGVRNTDTQYF

clone size: few
V gene: TRBV6-5
D gene: -
J gene: TRBJ2-3
CDR3 DNA: TGTGCCAGCAGGGGTACAGGGAAGCAAGATACGCAGTATTTT
CDR3 protein: CASRGTGKQDTQYF

clone size: -
V gene: TRBV5-1
D gene: -
J gene: TRBJ2-5
CDR3 DNA: TGCGCCAGCAGCTTGGGTAACGCAGGGGCAAAAGAGACCCAGTACTTC
CDR3 protein: CASSLGNAGAKETQYF

clone size: -
V gene: TRBV4-2
D gene: TRBD1
J gene: TRBJ2-4
CDR3 DNA: TGTGCCAGCAGCCAATCGCAGGGGGCAGCCAAAAACATTCAGTACTTC
CDR3 protein: CASSQSQGAAKNIQYF

clone size: few
V gene: TRBV4-1
D gene: TRBD2
J gene: TRBJ2-1
CDR3 DNA: TGCGCCAGCAGCCAAGATCAGGCTAGCGGGCAGAGCTCCTACAATGAGCAGTTCTTC
CDR3 protein: CASSQDQASGQSSYNEQFF

clone size: -
V gene: TRBV7-7
D gene: TRBD2
J gene: TRBJ2-2
CDR3 DNA: TGTGCCAGCAGCTTAGAGGCTAGCGGACTCACCGGGGAGCTGTTTTTT
CDR3 protein: CASSLEASGLTGELFF

clone size: -
V gene: TRBV5-1
D gene: -
J gene: TRBJ1-2
CDR3 DNA: TGCGCCAGCAGCTTGATAAATGAGGGAGTCTATGGCTACACCTTC
CDR3 protein: CASSLINEGVYGYTF

clone size: -
V gene: TRBV27
D gene: -
J gene: TRBJ2-7
CDR3 DNA: TGTGCCAGCAGTTTGCGACTAGCCTACGAGCAGTACTTC
CDR3 protein: CASSLRLAYEQYF

clone size: -
V gene: TRBV7-9
D gene: -
J gene: TRBJ1-1
CDR3 DNA: TGTGCCAGCAGCTTAGTATTCACAGGGCCAATGAACACTGAAGCTTTCTTT
CDR3 protein: CASSLVFTGPMNTEAFF

clone size: -
V gene: TRBV15
D gene: TRBD2
J gene: TRBJ2-3
CDR3 DNA: TGTGCCACCAGCATGACTAGCGTAACGAGAGAGTCGCAGTATTTT
CDR3 protein: CATSMTSVTRESQYF

clone size: -
V gene: TRBV19
D gene: -
J gene: TRBJ2-5
CDR3 DNA: TGTGCCAGTAGTACTCCACACCATGCAGGAGAGACCCAGTACTTC
CDR3 protein: CASSTPHHAGETQYF

clone size: -
V gene: TRBV19
D gene: TRBD2
J gene: TRBJ2-5
CDR3 DNA: TGTGCCAGTAGTATAGCCGGAGGACTAGCGGAAAAGACCCAGTACTTC
CDR3 protein: CASSIAGGLAEKTQYF

clone size: -
V gene: TRBV7-2
D gene: -
J gene: TRBJ1-5
CDR3 DNA: TGTGCCAGCAGTAGCTCCGCCCGCAATCAGCCCCAGCATTTT
CDR3 protein: CASSSSARNQPQHF

clone size: -
V gene: TRBV25-1
D gene: TRBD1
J gene: TRBJ2-3
CDR3 DNA: TGTGCCAGCAGTCTATCCGGGACAGGGCCAGATACGCAGTATTTT
CDR3 protein: CASSLSGTGPDTQYF

clone size: -
V gene: TRBV19
D gene: -
J gene: TRBJ1-1
CDR3 DNA: TGTGCCAGTAGTATCGGCAGGGTTACTGAAGCTTTCTTT
CDR3 protein: CASSIGRVTEAFF

clone size: -
V gene: TRBV9
D gene: -
J gene: TRBJ1-1
CDR3 DNA: TGTGCCAGCAGCGCTACATCGGGAAGTTACACTGAAGCTTTCTTT
CDR3 protein: CASSATSGSYTEAFF

clone size: few
V gene: TRBV6-1
D gene: TRBD1
J gene: TRBJ2-1
CDR3 DNA: TGTGGGACAGGGACGGGGATGGATGAGCAGTTCTTC
CDR3 protein: CGTGTGMDEQFF

clone size: -
V gene: TRBV5-6
D gene: -
J gene: TRBJ2-7
CDR3 DNA: TGTGCCAGCAGCTTGTGGCAGGGGAATGGGGAGCAGTACTTC
CDR3 protein: CASSLWQGNGEQYF

clone size: -
V gene: TRBV30
D gene: -
J gene: TRBJ1-6
CDR3 DNA: TGTGCCTGGAGTACCTCCGGGTTAGAGAATTCACCCCTCCACTTT
CDR3 protein: CAWSTSGLENSPLHF

clone size: -
V gene: TRBV13
D gene: -
J gene: TRBJ2-3
CDR3 DNA: TGTGCCAGCAGCTTATCGAGGACAGTGAGCACAGATACGCAGTATTTT
CDR3 protein: CASSLSRTVSTDTQYF

clone size: -
V gene: TRBV29-1
D gene: TRBD2
J gene: TRBJ2-1
CDR3 DNA: TGCAGCGTCGACTCTAGCGGCTCCTACAATGAGCAGTTCTTC
CDR3 protein: CSVDSSGSYNEQFF

clone size: -
V gene: TRBV7-3
D gene: TRBD2
J gene: TRBJ2-2
CDR3 DNA: TGTGCCAGCAGCTCGACTAGCGGGGCCACCGGGGAGCTGTTTTTT
CDR3 protein: CASSSTSGATGELFF

clone size: once
V gene: TRBV6-5
D gene: TRBD2
J gene: TRBJ2-3
CDR3 DNA: TGTGCCAGCAGTTGGACTAGCGGCACAGATACGCAGTATTTT
CDR3 protein: CASSWTSGTDTQYF

clone size: -
V gene: TRBV7-9
D gene: -
J gene: TRBJ2-5
CDR3 DNA: TGTGCCAGCAGCCTCCTCCAAGAGACCCAGTACTTC
CDR3 protein: CASSLLQETQYF

clone size: -
V gene: TRBV7-9
D gene: -
J gene: TRBJ1-4
CDR3 DNA: TGTGCCAGCAGCTTAGTATCAGGGACAACTAATGAAAAACTGTTTTTT
CDR3 protein: CASSLVSGTTNEKLFF

clone size: few
V gene: TRBV5-5
D gene: TRBD1
J gene: TRBJ1-5
CDR3 DNA: TGTGCCAGCAGCCCAATTGGACAGGCTTATGGTCAGCCCCAGCATTTT
CDR3 protein: CASSPIGQAYGQPQHF

clone size: -
V gene: TRBV5-1
D gene: -
J gene: TRBJ1-1
CDR3 DNA: TGCGCCAGCAGCTTGGTGGTCACAGGGAACACTGAAGCTTTCTTT
CDR3 protein: CASSLVVTGNTEAFF

clone size: -
V gene: TRBV10-2
D gene: TRBD1
J gene: TRBJ1-1
CDR3 DNA: TGCGCCAGCAGCCAGGGGGGAATCACTGAAGCTTTCTTT
CDR3 protein: CASSQGGITEAFF

clone size: -
V gene: TRBV11-3
D gene: TRBD2
J gene: TRBJ2-1
CDR3 DNA: TGTGCCAGCAGCTTAGTCCACTTGGCTAGCGGAGTAAGACCTTACAATGAGCAGTTCTTC
CDR3 protein: CASSLVHLASGVRPYNEQFF

clone size: -
V gene: TRBV13
D gene: -
J gene: TRBJ1-3
CDR3 DNA: TGTGCCAGCAGCTTACAGGGAAAACGGGTTTCTGGAAACACCATATATTTT
CDR3 protein: CASSLQGKRVSGNTIYF

clone size: -
V gene: TRBV15
D gene: TRBD2
J gene: TRBJ2-7
CDR3 DNA: TGTGCCACCAGCATCAGACTAGCGGACTCCTACGAGCAGTACTTC
CDR3 protein: CATSIRLADSYEQYF

clone size: -
V gene: TRBV15
D gene: -
J gene: TRBJ2-5
CDR3 DNA: TGTGCCACCACGCCTCTAGCTTCCCGAGAGACCCAGTACTTC
CDR3 protein: CATTPLASRETQYF

clone size: -
V gene: TRBV7-9
D gene: TRBD2
J gene: TRBJ2-7
CDR3 DNA: TGTGCCAGCAGCCTAGGTCGCGGGGGGTACTACGAGCAGTACTTC
CDR3 protein: CASSLGRGGYYEQYF

clone size: -
V gene: TRBV5-1
D gene: -
J gene: TRBJ2-1
CDR3 DNA: TGCGCCAGCAGCCGTCTCGGACACTCCGACAATGAGCAGTTCTTC
CDR3 protein: CASSRLGHSDNEQFF

clone size: -
V gene: TRBV6-6
D gene: TRBD2
J gene: TRBJ2-1
CDR3 DNA: TGTGCCAGCAGTTACGGACTAGCGGGAAGCCACAATGAGCAGTTCTTC
CDR3 protein: CASSYGLAGSHNEQFF

clone size: -
V gene: TRBV15
D gene: -
J gene: TRBJ1-5
CDR3 DNA: TGTGCCACCAGCATGGGAGCTGGCAATCAGCCCCAGCATTTT
CDR3 protein: CATSMGAGNQPQHF

clone size: -
V gene: TRBV7-8
D gene: TRBD1
J gene: TRBJ1-4
CDR3 DNA: TGTGCCAGCACCCCCGGGGACAGGGGTTTGAAACTGTTTTTT
CDR3 protein: CASTPGDRGLKLFF

clone size: few
V gene: TRBV4-1
D gene: -
J gene: TRBJ1-1
CDR3 DNA: TGCGCCAGCAGCCTGAGTGGAGGGAAAGTCGGAGTTAACACTGAAGCTTTCTTT
CDR3 protein: CASSLSGGKVGVNTEAFF

clone size: -
V gene: TRBV7-8
D gene: -
J gene: TRBJ2-3
CDR3 DNA: TGTGCCAGCAGCTTAGCGGAGCGGATCACAGATACGCAGTATTTT
CDR3 protein: CASSLAERITDTQYF

clone size: once
V gene: TRBV7-6
D gene: TRBD1
J gene: TRBJ1-2
CDR3 DNA: TGTGCCAGCAGCTTAGTCCCGGGACAGGGGTATGGCTACACCTTC
CDR3 protein: CASSLVPGQGYGYTF

clone size: -
V gene: TRBV7-2
D gene: TRBD2
J gene: TRBJ2-3
CDR3 DNA: TGTGCCAGCAGAACTAGCGGGTTTAGCACAGATACGCAGTATTTT
CDR3 protein: CASRTSGFSTDTQYF

clone size: few
V gene: TRBV7-8
D gene: -
J gene: TRBJ1-5
CDR3 DNA: TGTGCCAGCAGCTTAGCGCTAGGATTTGAGCCCCAGCATTTT
CDR3 protein: CASSLALGFEPQHF

clone size: once
V gene: TRBV5-4
D gene: -
J gene: TRBJ2-2
CDR3 DNA: TGTGCCAGCAGCTTGGGGGCGCCTCTGACGAACACCGGGGAGCTGTTTTTT
CDR3 protein: CASSLGAPLTNTGELFF